The next 27 T cell receptor beta chains were all read from a single sample in a study of CD8 T cells in Susac syndrome. Reverse transcription of about 0.5 to 1 ug RNA was carried out with random hexamers. Each CDR3 protein is one row after TCRdb ran MiXCR on the immunoSEQ multiplex PCR reads. This table has a few hundred thousand distinct CDR3 sequences, about 94% appearing once. The material sequenced was CD4+ T cells from PBMCs. Source of these receptors: a human donor with multiple sclerosis.

The chain is built from TRBV20-1 and TRBJ1-5; D remains unclear. CDR3 length: 16 residues. V was shortened by 3 bases and J by 0 bases, with 15 bases between the two germline ends. Germline CDR1 and CDR2: DFQATT and SNEGSKA (reference sequence). CDR3 residues: CSASPRIRYSNQPQHF. CDR3 bases: TGCAGTGCTAGTCCAAGAATAAGATATAGCAATCAGCCCCAGCATTTT.

J is TRBJ2-7 and V is TRBV7-2, with a weak D call TRBD2 (6 bases). CDR3 size: 14 residues. V lost 2 bases to trimming and J lost 3 bases, with 11 bases between them. Germline V gives CDR1 SGHTA, CDR2 FQGNSA. CDR3 protein: CASSLRAGGYEQYV. As DNA, the CDR3 is TGTGCCAGCAGCTTAAGGGCCGGGGGCTACGAGCAGTACGTC.

The CDR3 nucleotides read TGCGCCAGCAGCCAAGACCATGCGCAGGGATGGCACACTGAAGCTTTCTTT. Translation: CASSQDHAQGWHTEAFF. The chain recombines TRBV4-1 with TRBJ1-1; D is possibly TRBD1 (5 bases). This CDR3 is 17 amino acids long. V lost 0 bases to trimming and J lost 3 bases, with 17 bases between them. Per the germline V gene, CDR1 is MGHRA and CDR2 is YSYEKL.

The CDR3 loop is CASYDTGGLNQPQHF. The CDR3 DNA follows: TGTGCCAGCTACGATACAGGGGGCCTTAATCAGCCCCAGCATTTT. V is TRBV6-6 and J is TRBJ1-5; TRBD1 agrees at 9 bases. Germline CDR1 MNHNY, CDR2 SVGAGI (reference sequence). V shed 8 bases, J shed 4 bases, and the junction held 9 bases outside the gene matches. The CDR3 runs to 15 residues.

The rearrangement joins TRBV2 to TRBJ1-1, with D maybe TRBD1 (5 bases). Germline V gives CDR1 SNHLY, CDR2 FYNNEI. The CDR3 length is 13 residues. V shed 5 bases and J shed 8 bases, with 15 bases lying between them. CDR3: CASSRGGGTEAFF. CDR3 nucleotide sequence: TGTGCCAGCAGTCGTGGGGGTGGCACGGAAGCTTTCTTT.

The V gene is TRBV12-3 or TRBV12-4, the J gene TRBJ1-1; D unresolved. This CDR3 is built from 13 residues. The V gene lost 7 bases and the J gene lost 4 bases, with 13 bases spanning the gap. As DNA, the CDR3 is TGTGCCAGCATCCTGGACCCGGGCACTGAAGCTTTCTTT. This gives the protein CASILDPGTEAFF.

The rearrangement uses TRBV20-1 and TRBJ1-2; TRBD1 aligns across 12 bases. Germline CDR1 reads DFQATT; CDR2 reads SNEGSKA (reference sequence). Unmatched junction bases numbered 8, after V lost 5 bases and J lost 4 bases. The CDR3 runs to 15 residues. CDR3: CSAGGTGGFLYGYTF. CDR3 DNA sequence: TGCAGTGCTGGTGGGACAGGGGGCTTTCTCTATGGCTACACCTTC.

This chain connects TRBV5-1 to TRBJ2-1; tentative D call: TRBD2 (5 bases). Germline CDR1 is SGHRS and CDR2 is YFSETQ. V shed 4 bases and J shed 8 bases, with 22 bases lying between them. The CDR3 totals 16 residues. The chain's CDR3 is CASSPSRSAMGDEQFF. The CDR3 bases are TGCGCCAGCAGCCCCTCGCGGAGCGCGATGGGAGATGAGCAGTTCTTC.

V gene TRBV16 combines with J gene TRBJ2-5, with D perhaps matching TRBD2 (5 bases). The V end was cut by 8 bases, the J end by 3 bases, with 10 bases between. Germline lookup yields CDR1 KGHSY and CDR2 FQNENV. This CDR3 is built from 12 residues. The CDR3 DNA is TGTGCCAGCCGCGGGCTGGAAGAGACCCAGTACTTC. Encoded protein: CASRGLEETQYF.

The chain combines TRBV28 with TRBJ1-2; D uncertain. This CDR3 comprises 17 residues. V was pared by 8 bases and J by 3 bases, with 25 bases between. From germline, CDR1 is MDHEN and CDR2 SYDVKM. CDR3 in DNA: TGTGCCAGCGGCTCGGACGGCCGACACCCTTCCTACTATGGCTACACCTTC. It encodes CASGSDGRHPSYYGYTF.

The V and J genes are TRBV6-1 and TRBJ1-2, with D hard to call. The CDR3 sequence is 16 residues long. V was shortened by 8 bases and J by 0 bases, with 19 bases between the two germline ends. The V gene's germline CDR1 is MNHNS and CDR2 SASEGT. Written as DNA, the CDR3 is TGTGCCAGCGCATACGACCAACGGGCGTCTAACTATGGCTACACCTTC. This gives the protein CASAYDQRASNYGYTF.

V is TRBV12-3 or TRBV12-4 and J is TRBJ2-7; TRBD2 is a possible D gene (7 bases). This CDR3 comprises 14 residues. The ends were cut back, 6 bases at V and 7 bases at J, with 19 bases in the middle. The DNA of the CDR3 is TGTGCCAGCAGGGCCTCCGCGGGGGCGGGTGAGCAGTACGTC. Translated: CASRASAGAGEQYV.

The gene calls are TRBV27 and TRBJ1-2; possible D gene TRBD1, 5 bases. Germline-derived CDR1 and CDR2 are MNHEY and SMNVEV (reference sequence). This CDR3 has 15 residues. Deletions cut 6 bases from V and 9 bases from J, with 23 bases between. This chain's CDR3 is CASRTTRDGGVRYTF. The CDR3, as DNA: TGTGCCAGCAGAACGACTAGGGACGGAGGGGTCCGCTACACCTTC.

This clonotype was counted once. The chain employs TRBV12-3 or TRBV12-4 and TRBJ2-5, with 8 bases fitting TRBD2. The CDR3 is 19 amino acids. V shed 2 bases and J 7 bases; nucleotides not matched to a gene: 21. This CDR3 reads CASSLIRRGVSITDWTQYF. The CDR3 DNA follows: TGTGCCAGCAGTTTAATCCGGCGGGGGGTCTCTATAACAGATTGGACCCAGTACTTC.

V is TRBV2 and J is TRBJ1-1, with D perhaps TRBD1 (5 bases). The CDR3 is 13 amino acids. Germline assignment: CDR1 SNHLY and CDR2 FYNNEI. Trimming removed 4 bases at V and 9 bases at J, with 15 bases between. DNA for the CDR3: TGTGCCAGCAGTGTAAATTGGGGGTCTCAAGCTTTCTTT. Translating gives CASSVNWGSQAFF. The whole variable domain, remainder taken from reference TRBV2 and TRBJ1-1, is EPEVTQTPSHQVTQMGQEVILRCVPISNHLYFYWYRQILGQKVEFLVSFYNNEISEKSEIFDDQFSVERPDGSNFTLKIRSTKLEDSAMYFCASSVNWGSQAFFGQGTRLTVV.

The chain has TRBV20-1 and TRBJ1-5; D is uncertain. The CDR3 loop spans 15 amino acids. V lost 6 bases and J lost 4, with 19 bases in between. The V gene's germline CDR1 is DFQATT and CDR2 SNEGSKA (reference sequence). CDR3 sequence: CSAQALGFGNQPQHF. CDR3 in DNA: TGCAGTGCCCAGGCCCTAGGTTTCGGGAATCAGCCCCAGCATTTT.

This clonotype showed up just once. This chain uses TRBV28 with TRBJ1-1, with D possibly being TRBD1 (6 bases). Germline CDR1 reads MDHEN; CDR2 reads SYDVKM. The CDR3 has 11 amino acids. V lost 10 bases and J 3 bases, leaving 9 bases between the germline ends. The CDR3: CATTGYTEAFF. CDR3 nucleotide sequence: TGTGCCACGACAGGATACACTGAAGCTTTCTTT.

The V gene is TRBV6-5, the J gene TRBJ1-1, with D perhaps matching TRBD1 (5 bases). CDR1 MNHEY and CDR2 SVGAGI come from the germline V gene. V dropped 5 bases and J dropped 11 bases, with 18 bases sitting between them. The CDR3 spans 13 residues. The CDR3 protein is CASSNRGPQGAFF. DNA for the CDR3: TGTGCCAGCAGTAATAGGGGTCCTCAAGGGGCTTTCTTT.

The chain joins TRBV3-1 to TRBJ1-1, with D hard to call. Per germline, CDR1 LGHDT and CDR2 YNNKEL (reference sequence). This CDR3 region has 13 residues. Trimming removed 3 bases at V and 6 bases at J, with 11 bases between. CDR3 region: CASSQGSQAEAFF. CDR3 DNA sequence: TGTGCCAGCAGCCAGGGCAGCCAAGCTGAAGCTTTCTTT.

The chain links TRBV6-2 or TRBV6-3 to TRBJ2-2; 10 nucleotides match TRBD1. The CDR3 is 16 amino acids. V dropped 6 bases and J dropped 1; count of bases not matched to a gene: 5. From germline, CDR1 is MNHEY and CDR2 SVGEGT. The CDR3 DNA is TGTGCCAGCAGCTGGGGACAGGGGTTGAACACCGGGGAGCTGTTTTTT. Protein: CASSWGQGLNTGELFF.

The chain combines TRBV6-1 with TRBJ2-3; 7 nucleotides align to TRBD1. The germline CDR1 and CDR2 sequences are MNHNS and SASEGT. This CDR3 has 18 residues. V was pared by 3 bases and J by 6 bases, with 18 bases of the junction left unmatched. CDR3 DNA: TGTGCCAGCAGTGAGCTAGGGAATCCAGGGGGAAAATGGGATACGCAGTATTTT. It translates to CASSELGNPGGKWDTQYF.

The chain employs TRBV3-1 and TRBJ1-5; D not resolved. The CDR3 has 15 amino acids. Per the germline V gene, CDR1 is LGHDT and CDR2 is YNNKEL (reference sequence). Deletions cut 3 bases from V and 7 bases from J, with 16 bases between. CDR3 in amino acids: CASSHQIPGWQPQHF. The CDR3 nucleotides read TGTGCCAGCAGCCACCAAATCCCGGGTTGGCAGCCCCAGCATTTT.

The DNA of the CDR3 is TGTGCCAGCAGCTTAGCGGCAGGAGCCTACAATGAGCAGTTCTTC. This gives the protein CASSLAAGAYNEQFF. This chain connects TRBV7-8 to TRBJ2-1, with D uncertain. Germline V gene sequence: CDR1 SGHVS, CDR2 FQNEAQ. The CDR3 spans 15 residues. V was trimmed by 0 bases and J by 2 bases, leaving 8 bases between them.

The chain couples TRBV25-1 to TRBJ1-1; TRBD1 matches 7 bases. J lost 1 base, V lost 6 bases, and 17 bases had no gene match. Germline CDR1 is MGHDK and CDR2 is SYGVNS. The CDR3 is 18 residues long. For the CDR3, the DNA is TGTGCCAGCAGCCCAAGGACTTCAGGGGGAGGGTCGAACACTGAAGCTTTCTTT. Its protein product is CASSPRTSGGGSNTEAFF.

The chain employs TRBV6-5 and TRBJ1-3, with 9 bases matching TRBD1. The CDR3 sequence is 15 residues long. Trimming took 5 bases from V and 2 from J; bases not matched to a gene: 4. Germline-derived CDR1 and CDR2 are MNHEY and SVGAGI. Here the CDR3 DNA reads TGTGCCAGCAGTCCACAGGGGGCTACTGGAAACACCATATATTTT. Translated, it gives CASSPQGATGNTIYF.

The rearrangement links TRBV6-2 or TRBV6-3 to TRBJ1-5, with D uncertain. Germline lookup yields CDR1 MNHEY and CDR2 SVGEGT. V was clipped by 2 bases and J by 1 base, with 6 bases between them. The CDR3 loop spans 14 amino acids. CDR3 in amino acids: CASSYVGSNQPQHF. The CDR3 bases are TGTGCCAGCAGTTACGTGGGCAGCAATCAGCCCCAGCATTTT.

The CDR3 DNA is TGTGCCAGCAGCTCTATCCAGGGTAGCACAGATACGCAGTATTTT. The encoded protein is CASSSIQGSTDTQYF. This rearrangement joins TRBV7-7 to TRBJ2-3, with D possibly TRBD1 on 5 matching bases. V gave up 4 bases and J gave up 0 bases, with 11 bases separating them. The CDR3 sequence is 15 residues long. Germline-derived CDR1 and CDR2 are SSHAT and FNYEAQ (reference sequence).